The rows below give T cell receptor beta chains drawn from one sample of a study of cytomegalovirus exposure and HLA in healthy donors. TCRdb keeps only in-frame clones here, not all; method: immunoSEQ multiplex PCR. The sample records 78,000 or so clones, approximately 88% being singletons. Sequencing was performed on PBMCs. Source of these receptors: a woman aged 50 to 60 in good health and CMV-seronegative. The CDR3 runs from the conserved cysteine through the conserved F or W. A D gene is named only where the DNA matches it firmly. Rows give clone size only sometimes, using once, few, many, or a class for an expanded clone.

clone_size | j_call | d_call | v_call | cdr3_nt | cdr3_aa
once | TRBJ2-1 | TRBD2 | TRBV4-1 | TGCGCCAGCAGCCCGTTAAAACTAGCGGGGGGGCCAATCAATGAGCAGTTCTTC | CASSPLKLAGGPINEQFF
NA | TRBJ2-1 | NA | TRBV27 | TGTGCCAGCAGCCCTCGCCAGGGATCTTTCGATGAGCAGTTCTTC | CASSPRQGSFDEQFF
NA | TRBJ2-3 | NA | TRBV2 | TGTGCCAGCAGTACAGGGGTGACTAGTAATTTGGATACGCAGTATTTT | CASSTGVTSNLDTQYF
NA | TRBJ2-7 | NA | TRBV19 | TGTGCCAGTAGTGCTCCGGGACACCGCTACGAGCAGTACTTC | CASSAPGHRYEQYF
NA | TRBJ1-2 | NA | TRBV5-1 | TGCGCCAGCAGCTTGGGGGGGCTGGCAGGGCGATCGAGGGGCTACACCTTC | CASSLGGLAGRSRGYTF
NA | TRBJ2-5 | NA | TRBV5-4 | TGTGCCAGCAGCAATCCCTCGGGAGCTCGTCAAGAGACCCAGTACTTC | CASSNPSGARQETQYF
NA | TRBJ1-5 | NA | TRBV7-8 | TGTGCCAGCAGCCCCTTTCGGGGGGAGAGAGGAGAACAGCCCCAGCATTTT | CASSPFRGERGEQPQHF
few | TRBJ1-1 | TRBD1 | TRBV6-1 | TGTGCCAGCCGTGGACAGGGAGCGGGCACTGAAGCTTTCTTT | CASRGQGAGTEAFF
few | TRBJ1-3 | NA | TRBV2 | TGTGCCAGCAGCTCGGACTGGAGCTCTGGAAACACCCTATATTTT | CASSSDWSSGNTLYF
NA | TRBJ2-2 | NA | TRBV7-7 | TGTGCTAGCAGCCCCCTCCGGACAAACACCGGGGAGCTGTTTTTT | CASSPLRTNTGELFF
NA | TRBJ2-7 | NA | TRBV7-9 | TGTGCCAGCAGTCTTAGCTTTGGCAGGGGCTTCAACTACGAGCAGTACTTC | CASSLSFGRGFNYEQYF
NA | TRBJ1-2 | NA | TRBV6-5 | TGTGCCAGCAGTTACTTAGCTTATTCTAACTATGGCTACACCTTC | CASSYLAYSNYGYTF
NA | TRBJ2-1 | NA | TRBV5-4 | TGTGCCAGCAGCTCACCGGGGGATGAGCAGTTCTTC | CASSSPGDEQFF
few | TRBJ1-4 | NA | TRBV5-6 | TGTGCCAGCAGCCAAGGGGCAGCCGGAAGGGAAAAACTGTTTTTT | CASSQGAAGREKLFF
NA | TRBJ1-4 | TRBD1 | TRBV28 | TGTGCCAGCAGCCCAACAGGGGGCTCTGGAAAACTGTTTTTT | CASSPTGGSGKLFF
NA | TRBJ1-5 | NA | TRBV19 | TGTGCCAGTAGTCGATGGGGGGATCATCAGCCCCAGCATTTT | CASSRWGDHQPQHF
NA | TRBJ1-6 | TRBD1 | TRBV2 | TGTGCCAGCAGTGGGACAGGGCCAAATTCACCCCTCCACTTT | CASSGTGPNSPLHF
NA | TRBJ2-7 | NA | TRBV7-9 | TGTGCCAGCAGCCCTCGTTCCTCGGGGGACGAGCAGTACTTC | CASSPRSSGDEQYF
once | TRBJ2-2 | TRBD2 | TRBV30 | TGTGCCTGGAGTGTACTCGGGACTAGCGGGAGATTGAACACCGGGGAGCTGTTTTTT | CAWSVLGTSGRLNTGELFF
NA | TRBJ2-2 | TRBD1 | TRBV7-9 | TGTGCCAGCAGCTTAGCCACAGGGGTTGGCGGGGAGCTGTTTTTT | CASSLATGVGGELFF
NA | TRBJ2-5 | NA | TRBV30 | TGTGCCTGGAGCGAGGGTGGGCAGACCCAGTACTTC | CAWSEGGQTQYF
NA | TRBJ2-7 | NA | TRBV6-6 | TGTGCCAGCAGTTACTCGACGGGAGTTGAGGAGCAGTACTTC | CASSYSTGVEEQYF
NA | TRBJ2-3 | NA | TRBV5-6 | TGTGCCAGCAGCCCAGACGGAGTTGCCAAAGCGCAGTATTTT | CASSPDGVAKAQYF
NA | TRBJ1-3 | TRBD1 | TRBV30 | TGTGCCTGGAGACAGGGGGCGGCCGGAAACACCATATATTTT | CAWRQGAAGNTIYF
NA | TRBJ1-2 | NA | TRBV2 | TGTGCCAGCAGTGAAGGGGGGGGGCGCGTCTATGGCTACACCTTC | CASSEGGGRVYGYTF
NA | TRBJ2-3 | NA | TRBV21-1 | TGTGCCAGCAGCCTAACTGCGGGGGCGTCCTTTAGCACAGATACGCAGTATTTT | CASSLTAGASFSTDTQYF
NA | TRBJ2-2 | NA | TRBV15 | TGTGCCACCAGCAGAGATGGGAGTCTGAACACCGGGGAGCTGTTTTTT | CATSRDGSLNTGELFF
NA | TRBJ1-5 | NA | TRBV9 | TGTGCCAGCAGCGTATCGGGAGGAAGCAATCAGCCCCAGCATTTT | CASSVSGGSNQPQHF
few | TRBJ2-2 | NA | TRBV10-3 | TGTGCCGGAGGAGGTAGGGTAAAGACCGGGGAGCTGTTTTTT | CAGGGRVKTGELFF
NA | TRBJ1-1 | NA | TRBV21-1 | TGTGCCAGCCTTAATAAGCCAGGGGGAACTGAAGCTTTCTTT | CASLNKPGGTEAFF
NA | TRBJ1-1 | NA | TRBV11-2 | TGTGCCAGCAGCACACAAAGGAACACTGAAGCTTTCTTT | CASSTQRNTEAFF
once | TRBJ1-1 | TRBD1 | TRBV10-2 | TGCGCCAGCAGTGAGCCCGACAGGGCCACTGAAGCTTTCTTT | CASSEPDRATEAFF
NA | TRBJ2-1 | TRBD1 | TRBV5-1 | TGCGCCAGCAGCTTCAACAGGGGGAGCGAGCAGTTCTTC | CASSFNRGSEQFF
NA | TRBJ1-5 | TRBD1 | TRBV10-2 | TGCGCCAGCAGTGAGGACAGGGCTAGCAATCAGCCCCAGCATTTT | CASSEDRASNQPQHF
NA | TRBJ2-2 | NA | TRBV19 | TGTGCCAGTAGTACGCCACTCCGGGTCTACCAAAACACCGGGGAGCTGTTTTTT | CASSTPLRVYQNTGELFF
NA | TRBJ2-3 | TRBD2 | TRBV9 | TGTGCCAGCAGCATTCTAGCGGGAGAGTTGGGAGATACGCAGTATTTT | CASSILAGELGDTQYF
NA | TRBJ1-1 | TRBD1 | TRBV5-4 | TGTGCCAGCTCTCGTAACAGGGGAAACACTGAAGCTTTCTTT | CASSRNRGNTEAFF
NA | TRBJ1-6 | TRBD1 | TRBV7-2 | TGTGCCAGCAGCGAGGGGGACAGGGAGCTTTCACCCCTCCACTTT | CASSEGDRELSPLHF
NA | TRBJ1-2 | NA | TRBV28 | TGTGCCAGCAGTTCCAGGGCTGGCTACACCTTC | CASSSRAGYTF
NA | TRBJ1-5 | TRBD1 | TRBV29-1 | TGCAGCGTTGAAACAGGGGATAGCAATCAGCCCCAGCATTTT | CSVETGDSNQPQHF
NA | TRBJ1-2 | TRBD1 | TRBV18 | TGTGCCAGCTCACCACTGGAGACAGGGCTATACGGCTACACCTTC | CASSPLETGLYGYTF
NA | TRBJ2-5 | NA | TRBV7-7 | TGTGCTAGCAGCTTAGGAAGCACGGGGTCCCAGTACTTC | CASSLGSTGSQYF
NA | TRBJ2-3 | TRBD1 | TRBV2 | TGTGCCAGCAGTCGAGAGATTACCGGGACAGGGGGCAAGTCAGATACGCAGTATTTT | CASSREITGTGGKSDTQYF
few | TRBJ2-5 | NA | TRBV7-3 | TGTGCCAGCAGTCATACTAAGGACTATGTAAAAGAGACCCAGTACTTC | CASSHTKDYVKETQYF
once | TRBJ2-6 | NA | TRBV5-4 | TGTGCCAGCAGCCCGCCCGGGAGCTCTGGGGCCAACGTCCTGACTTTC | CASSPPGSSGANVLTF
NA | TRBJ1-1 | NA | TRBV4-1 | TGCGCCAGCAGGCCCAATCAGGGAGGTACTGAAGCTTTCTTT | CASRPNQGGTEAFF
once | TRBJ2-3 | NA | TRBV27 | TGTGCCAGCAGTTTAAGGGGGGCGGGGGCTGGAGATACGCAGTATTTT | CASSLRGAGAGDTQYF
NA | TRBJ1-1 | NA | TRBV6-5 | TGTGCCAGCAGTTACGCCTCTAGGACTGAAGCTTTCTTT | CASSYASRTEAFF
NA | TRBJ2-1 | TRBD2 | TRBV11-2 | TGTGCCAGCAGCTTAGTCAAACTAGCGGCTAACAATGAGCAGTTCTTC | CASSLVKLAANNEQFF
few | TRBJ1-1 | NA | TRBV19 | TGTGCCAGTAGTGCTCAGGGTAACACTGAAGCTTTCTTT | CASSAQGNTEAFF
NA | TRBJ2-6 | TRBD2 | TRBV4-1 | TGCGCCAGCAGCCAACAACTAGCGGGAGTCGGTGCCAACGTCCTGACTTTC | CASSQQLAGVGANVLTF
NA | TRBJ1-2 | NA | TRBV7-6 | TGTGCCAGCAGCAGATTTACAGACTATGGCTACACCTTC | CASSRFTDYGYTF
NA | TRBJ2-2 | TRBD2 | TRBV6-4 | TGTGCCAGCAGTGACTCGGGAGGGTTAGCCGGGGAGCTGTTTTTT | CASSDSGGLAGELFF
once | TRBJ2-4 | TRBD2 | TRBV2 | TGTGCCAGCAGTGGATCTAGCGGGGAAGCCAAAAACATTCAGTACTTC | CASSGSSGEAKNIQYF
NA | TRBJ1-1 | NA | TRBV6-1 | TGTGCCAGCAGGGTACAGGGCCTTAAGGAAGCTTTCTTT | CASRVQGLKEAFF
NA | TRBJ2-3 | TRBD2 | TRBV5-8 | TGTGCCAGCAGCCCGGGACTAGCGGGGGGCACAGATACGCAGTATTTT | CASSPGLAGGTDTQYF
once | TRBJ2-1 | NA | TRBV5-4 | TGTGCCAGCACCAACCCCTCCTATGACTACAATGAGCAGTTCTTC | CASTNPSYDYNEQFF
NA | TRBJ2-3 | NA | TRBV11-2 | TGTGCCAGCAGCCGGCGGCAGGGAATGGAAGATACGCAGTATTTT | CASSRRQGMEDTQYF
NA | TRBJ2-5 | TRBD2 | TRBV7-3 | TGTGCCAGCAGCCCGGGACTAGCGGGGGACGTGGAAGAGACCCAGTACTTC | CASSPGLAGDVEETQYF